This record covers a single T cell receptor (beta chain). Its specificity is not known. Naive CD8 populations comprised CD45RO-negative cells positively selected for CCR7, excluding terminally differentiated effector memory CD45RA+ cells. This specimen comes from a study of shared clonotypes between healthy human individuals. In the original workflow: Junction-only sequences without quality scores were provided by ImmunoSEQ, so filtering was different. TCRdb keeps only in-frame clones here, not all; method: immunoSEQ multiplex PCR. V and J calls and clone size are copied from that table; D and trimming were computed from the DNA. The sample contains approximately 720,000 clones, about 90% of which appear only once. This CDR3 has 18 amino acids. Germline CDR1 and CDR2: SGHDT and YYEEEE. Between the trimmed V and J ends, which lost 4 bases and 3 bases, there was a span of 25 bases. Findings of the study overall: Researchers found naive subsets generally carried larger estimated richness than memory subsets. It was the non-shared clonotypes that had lower generation probabilities than clonotypes shared by all four donors.

Source material: naive CD8+ T cells sorted from blood. The sequence was obtained from a young man in good health. V and J are TRBV5-6 and TRBJ1-2, with D unclear. CDR3 DNA: TGTGCCAGCAGCCCGCGACAACCCCGAGGCTATGGGGACTATGGCTACACCTTC. Protein sequence: CASSPRQPRGYGDYGYTF.